Reported below is one T cell receptor (beta chain). The target antigen is unknown. This same CDR3 is encoded by further DNA sequences in the sample. These data belong to a study of cytomegalovirus exposure and HLA in healthy donors. These donors counted as nominally healthy when sampled, but unrecorded immune exposures were likely. Germline CDR1 and CDR2: LNHDA and SQIVND (reference sequence). The CDR3 consists of 14 residues. The V end was cut by 3 bases, the J end by 5 bases, with 13 bases between. Vbeta (60) and Jbeta (13) primers were used in the PCR. Only in-frame clones appear in the TCRdb table, and some are missing; sequencing was by immunoSEQ multiplex PCR. The sample carries over 120,000 clones, just under 85% recorded once. Regarding the study as a whole: High sensitivity and specificity were reportedly achieved when the classifier diagnosed cytomegalovirus status. When the data were analyzed later, several of the most significant clusters appeared to be linked to common viral pathogens. Exclusion as indistinguishable affected some V segments, including TRBV6-2 and TRBV6-3.

The chain links TRBV19 to TRBJ1-1; D might be TRBD1 (6 bases). The sample consisted of PBMCs. The TCR sequence derives from a man in his thirties or forties in good health and CMV-seropositive. As DNA, the CDR3 is TGTGCCAGTAGTATTCGGGGGGCAGGTACTGAAGCTTTCTTT. It translates to CASSIRGAGTEAFF.